A selection of T cell receptor beta chains follows, all from one sample in a study of technical replicates of blood from a few donors. Clones were sequenced by immunoSEQ multiplex PCR, and TCRdb holds only the in-frame ones, with some missing. The table records some 70,000 clones, about 95% of them present only once. Sequenced: T cells isolated from PBMCs. All receptors derive from a human donor in good health. Each CDR3 is given with its conserved first and last residue. Each record gives: CDR3 protein, CDR3 DNA, V gene, D gene, clone size, J gene. A D gene is named only where the DNA matches it firmly. Expanded clones are given a class, and other clones once, few, many or no size at all.

CASSGVQGSYEQYF | TGTGCCAGCAGCGGGGTCCAGGGCTCCTACGAGCAGTACTTC | TRBV5-4 | - | - | TRBJ2-7
CASSWNRVDSPLHF | TGTGCCAGCAGCTGGAACAGGGTGGATTCACCCCTCCACTTT | TRBV7-3 | - | - | TRBJ1-6
CASKVLSSYNEQFF | TGTGCCAGTAAAGTCCTAAGCTCCTACAATGAGCAGTTCTTC | TRBV2 | - | - | TRBJ2-1
CASSGQTGFITEAFF | TGTGCCAGCAGCGGACAGACAGGGTTTATCACTGAAGCTTTCTTT | TRBV7-9 | TRBD1 | - | TRBJ1-1
CASSEDREWDTQYF | TGTGCCAGCAGCGAGGACAGGGAATGGGATACGCAGTATTTT | TRBV2 | TRBD1 | - | TRBJ2-3
CASSLGQGWVYGYTF | TGTGCCAGCAGCTTAGGGCAGGGTTGGGTCTATGGCTACACCTTC | TRBV7-9 | - | - | TRBJ1-2
CAWSALPWRQGTSPLHF | TGTGCCTGGAGTGCCTTACCCTGGCGACAGGGTACTTCACCCCTCCACTTT | TRBV30 | TRBD1 | - | TRBJ1-6
CASSYDTEYGYTF | TGTGCCAGCAGTTACGATACGGAGTATGGCTACACCTTC | TRBV6-5 | - | - | TRBJ1-2
CASSDRLTPVYEQYF | TGTGCCAGCAGTGATCGTCTCACCCCAGTCTACGAGCAGTACTTC | TRBV6-1 | - | - | TRBJ2-7
CASSETGSGGELFF | TGCGCCAGCAGCGAAACAGGGTCAGGCGGGGAGCTGTTTTTT | TRBV10-1 | - | - | TRBJ2-2
CASSLGLTDYYEQYF | TGTGCCAGCAGCTTGGGGTTGACAGATTACTACGAGCAGTACTTC | TRBV5-6 | - | - | TRBJ2-7
CSGRTGSETQYF | TGCAGCGGCAGGACAGGGAGTGAGACCCAGTACTTC | TRBV29-1 | TRBD1 | - | TRBJ2-5
CAIEQAGEQYF | TGTGCCATCGAACAGGCTGGTGAGCAGTACTTC | TRBV10-3 | - | - | TRBJ2-7
CASSVYGSSEAFF | TGTGCCAGCAGTGTGTACGGGTCGAGTGAAGCTTTCTTT | TRBV6-4 | - | - | TRBJ1-1
CASSEVQGPWTEAFF | TGCGCCAGCAGTGAAGTACAGGGGCCGTGGACTGAAGCTTTCTTT | TRBV10-1 | TRBD1 | - | TRBJ1-1
CASSQDLGGRLWGYTF | TGTGCCAGCAGCCAAGATCTCGGAGGGCGGTTATGGGGCTACACCTTC | TRBV4-2 | - | once | TRBJ1-2
CSVVLSNLNEKLFF | TGCAGCGTGGTGCTAAGTAACTTGAATGAAAAACTGTTTTTT | TRBV29-1 | - | - | TRBJ1-4
CASSINRYSYEQYF | TGTGCCAGCTCCATCAACAGGTACTCCTACGAGCAGTACTTC | TRBV6-6 | - | once | TRBJ2-7
CAWTTGLAAGELFF | TGTGCCTGGACGACGGGACTAGCCGCCGGGGAGCTGTTTTTT | TRBV30 | TRBD2 | - | TRBJ2-2
CASSLAWSERDEQYF | TGTGCCAGCAGCTTAGCTTGGTCCGAGCGGGACGAGCAGTACTTC | TRBV7-8 | - | - | TRBJ2-7
CASSLGEMNTEAFF | TGCGCCAGCAGCTTAGGGGAAATGAACACTGAAGCTTTCTTT | TRBV5-1 | - | - | TRBJ1-1
CASTPPGGESYNEQFF | TGTGCCAGCACACCACCGGGGGGCGAAAGTTACAATGAGCAGTTCTTC | TRBV25-1 | - | - | TRBJ2-1
CATSRGADIYEQYF | TGTGCCACCAGCAGGGGGGCAGACATCTACGAGCAGTACTTC | TRBV15 | - | - | TRBJ2-7
CASTRGTVDNEQFF | TGTGCCAGTACGAGGGGGACCGTAGACAATGAGCAGTTCTTC | TRBV19 | - | - | TRBJ2-1
CASRINSYNSPLHF | TGTGCCAGCAGGATTAACAGTTATAATTCACCCCTCCACTTT | TRBV6-5 | - | - | TRBJ1-6
CASRKQGDQETQYF | TGTGCCAGCAGGAAACAGGGGGACCAAGAGACCCAGTACTTC | TRBV28 | TRBD1 | - | TRBJ2-5
CASSLSPGKAYEQYF | TGTGCCAGCAGTTTAAGTCCAGGGAAAGCCTACGAGCAGTACTTC | TRBV27 | - | - | TRBJ2-7
CASSMEGAGSSGNTIYF | TGTGCCAGTAGTATGGAGGGGGCTGGGAGCTCTGGAAACACCATATATTTT | TRBV19 | TRBD1 | - | TRBJ1-3
CASSQDKGGGREKQYF | TGCGCCAGCAGCCAAGATAAAGGGGGCGGACGGGAGAAGCAGTACTTC | TRBV4-1 | - | - | TRBJ2-7
CASSFRGPSTDTQYF | TGTGCCAGCAGCTTTCGAGGTCCTAGCACAGATACGCAGTATTTT | TRBV7-9 | - | - | TRBJ2-3
CASRNDRSRNTIYF | TGTGCCAGCAGAAACGACAGGTCCCGAAACACCATATATTTT | TRBV7-9 | - | - | TRBJ1-3
CASSGRQGAEEKLFF | TGTGCCAGCAGTGGTCGACAGGGGGCGGAGGAAAAACTGTTTTTT | TRBV6-1 | TRBD1 | - | TRBJ1-4
CASSYSWGQGYEQYF | TGTGCCAGCAGTTACTCTTGGGGACAGGGGTACGAGCAGTACTTC | TRBV6-5 | TRBD1 | - | TRBJ2-7
CASSGAGGTETQYF | TGTGCCAGCAGTGGGGCGGGAGGCACGGAGACCCAGTACTTC | TRBV28 | TRBD2 | - | TRBJ2-5
CASSLAFTGGSSDTQYF | TGCGCCAGCAGCTTGGCCTTTACAGGGGGTTCGTCAGATACGCAGTATTTT | TRBV5-1 | TRBD1 | once | TRBJ2-3
CASGRTQGVSYEQYF | TGTGCTAGTGGACGCACCCAGGGGGTCTCCTACGAGCAGTACTTC | TRBV12-5 | TRBD1 | - | TRBJ2-7
CASSSRMNTEAFF | TGTGCCAGCAGCTCCAGAATGAACACTGAAGCTTTCTTT | TRBV7-9 | - | - | TRBJ1-1
CSVEDLMGAANEKLFF | TGCAGCGTTGAAGATCTTATGGGGGCGGCTAATGAAAAACTGTTTTTT | TRBV29-1 | - | - | TRBJ1-4
CASSLLAETYEQYF | TGCGCCAGCAGCTTGCTAGCGGAAACCTACGAGCAGTACTTC | TRBV5-1 | TRBD2 | - | TRBJ2-7
CNTLDGANYGYTF | TGCAATACTTTAGACGGAGCTAACTATGGCTACACCTTC | TRBV29-1 | - | once | TRBJ1-2
CATSREWSGYTEAFF | TGTGCCACCAGCAGAGAGTGGTCAGGGTACACTGAAGCTTTCTTT | TRBV15 | - | - | TRBJ1-1
CASSSGTDTGAMGTDTQYF | TGTGCCAGCAGCTCCGGGACAGATACAGGGGCAATGGGCACAGATACGCAGTATTTT | TRBV5-8 | TRBD1 | - | TRBJ2-3
CASSGGTGTYEQYF | TGTGCCAGCAGTGGGGGGACAGGGACCTACGAGCAGTACTTC | TRBV6-1 | TRBD1 | - | TRBJ2-7
CAWAPGQFYSNQPQHF | TGTGCCTGGGCCCCGGGACAGTTTTATAGCAATCAGCCCCAGCATTTT | TRBV30 | TRBD1 | - | TRBJ1-5
CASSSRIQGAGGNYEQYF | TGTGCCAGCAGCAGCAGAATCCAGGGGGCGGGCGGGAACTACGAGCAGTACTTC | TRBV28 | TRBD1 | - | TRBJ2-7
CASSLAVDRNTEAFF | TGCGCCAGCAGCTTGGCGGTGGACAGAAACACTGAAGCTTTCTTT | TRBV5-1 | - | - | TRBJ1-1
CASSVTSGGLADTQYF | TGTGCCAGCAGCGTGACTAGCGGGGGATTAGCAGATACGCAGTATTTT | TRBV9 | TRBD2 | - | TRBJ2-3
CASSPSGFIAFF | TGTGCCAGCAGTCCATCAGGGTTTATAGCTTTCTTT | TRBV27 | - | - | TRBJ1-1
CASRSDRAHGYTF | TGTGCCAGCAGATCTGACAGGGCCCATGGCTACACCTTC | TRBV6-5 | TRBD1 | - | TRBJ1-2
CASSEAGQGLQILFF | TGTGCCAGCAGCGAAGCGGGACAGGGGCTTCAAATCCTGTTTTTT | TRBV4-2 | TRBD1 | once | TRBJ1-4
CASRRGQGVDYGYTF | TGCGCCAGCAGAAGGGGACAGGGCGTAGACTATGGCTACACCTTC | TRBV10-2 | TRBD1 | - | TRBJ1-2
CASSLHETRYEQFF | TGTGCCAGCAGTTTACACGAAACCAGGTATGAGCAGTTCTTC | TRBV28 | - | once | TRBJ2-1
CASSLSQRGGELFF | TGTGCCAGCAGCTTAAGCCAGCGGGGCGGGGAGCTGTTTTTT | TRBV7-9 | TRBD2 | - | TRBJ2-2
CASRGRHDYPYEQYF | TGTGCCAGCAGGGGGAGACACGATTACCCCTACGAGCAGTACTTC | TRBV6-1 | - | - | TRBJ2-7
CASSILPTSNYGYTF | TGTGCCAGTAGTATTCTTCCTACGTCTAACTATGGCTACACCTTC | TRBV19 | - | once | TRBJ1-2
CASSPGGDTQYF | TGTGCCAGCAGCCCGGGTGGGGATACGCAGTATTTT | TRBV5-6 | - | once | TRBJ2-3
CASSSLEKETQYF | TGTGCCAGCAGCTCACTCGAAAAAGAGACCCAGTACTTC | TRBV9 | - | - | TRBJ2-5